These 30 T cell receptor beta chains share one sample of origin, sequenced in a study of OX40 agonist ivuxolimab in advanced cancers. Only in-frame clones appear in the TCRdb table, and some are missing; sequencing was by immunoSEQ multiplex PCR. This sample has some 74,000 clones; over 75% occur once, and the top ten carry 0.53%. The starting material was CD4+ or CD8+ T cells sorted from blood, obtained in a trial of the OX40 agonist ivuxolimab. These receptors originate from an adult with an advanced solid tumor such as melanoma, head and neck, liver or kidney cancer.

CDR3 DNA: TGTGCCAGCAGCGTAGCGGTAGAGTACGAGCAGTACTTC. It specifies CASSVAVEYEQYF. The rearrangement joins TRBV9 to TRBJ2-7; no clear D. V shed 0 bases and J shed 4 bases, with 8 bases lying between them. Looked up from germline, CDR1 is SGDLS and CDR2 is YYNGEE. The CDR3 loop spans 13 amino acids.

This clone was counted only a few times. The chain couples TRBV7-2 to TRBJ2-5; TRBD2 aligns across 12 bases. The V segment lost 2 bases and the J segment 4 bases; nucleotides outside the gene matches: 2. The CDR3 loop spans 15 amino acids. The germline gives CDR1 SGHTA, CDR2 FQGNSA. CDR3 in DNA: TGTGCCAGCAGCTTACGGGGACTAGCGGGAGAGACCCAGTACTTC. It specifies CASSLRGLAGETQYF. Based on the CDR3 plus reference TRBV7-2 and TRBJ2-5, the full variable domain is GAGVSQSPSNKVTEKGKDVELRCDPISGHTALYWYRQSLGQGLEFLIYFQGNSAPDKSGLPSDRFSAERTGGSVSTLTIQRTQQEDSAVYLCASSLRGLAGETQYFGPGTRLLVL.

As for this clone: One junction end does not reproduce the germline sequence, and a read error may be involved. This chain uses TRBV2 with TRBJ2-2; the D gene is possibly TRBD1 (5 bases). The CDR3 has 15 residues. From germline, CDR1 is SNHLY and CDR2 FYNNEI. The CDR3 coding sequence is TGTACCAGCAGTCCCCAAAGCAGGGTTACCGGGGAGCTGTTTTTT. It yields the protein CTSSPQSRVTGELFF.

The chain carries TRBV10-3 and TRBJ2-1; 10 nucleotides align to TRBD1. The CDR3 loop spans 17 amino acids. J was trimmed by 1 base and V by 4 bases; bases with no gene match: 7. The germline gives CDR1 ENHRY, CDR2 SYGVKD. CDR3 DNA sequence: TGTGCCATCAGTGCCGGGACAGGGGAGGGGTCCTACAATGAGCAGTTCTTC. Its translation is CAISAGTGEGSYNEQFF.

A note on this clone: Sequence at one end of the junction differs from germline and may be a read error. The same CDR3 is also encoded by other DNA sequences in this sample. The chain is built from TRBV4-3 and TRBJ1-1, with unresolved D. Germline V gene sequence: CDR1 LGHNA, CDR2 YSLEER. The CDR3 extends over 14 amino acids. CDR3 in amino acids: CASSKKIMNTEAFF. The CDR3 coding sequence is TGCGCCAGCAGTAAAAAGATAATGAACACTGAAGCCTTCTTT.

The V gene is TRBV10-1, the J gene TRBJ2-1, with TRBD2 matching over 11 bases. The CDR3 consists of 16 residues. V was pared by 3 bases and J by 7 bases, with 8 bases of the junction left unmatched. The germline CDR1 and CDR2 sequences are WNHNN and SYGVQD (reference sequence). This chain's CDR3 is CASSDGLAGGDNEQFF. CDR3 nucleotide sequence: TGCGCCAGCAGTGACGGACTAGCGGGTGGCGATAATGAGCAGTTCTTC.

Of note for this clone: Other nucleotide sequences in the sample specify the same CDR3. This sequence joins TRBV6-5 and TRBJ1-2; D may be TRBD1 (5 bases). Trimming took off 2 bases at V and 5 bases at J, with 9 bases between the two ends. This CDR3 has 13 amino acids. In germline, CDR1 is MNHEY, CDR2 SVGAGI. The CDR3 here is CASSYGGGYGYTF. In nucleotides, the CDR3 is TGTGCCAGCAGTTACGGTGGGGGATATGGCTACACCTTC.

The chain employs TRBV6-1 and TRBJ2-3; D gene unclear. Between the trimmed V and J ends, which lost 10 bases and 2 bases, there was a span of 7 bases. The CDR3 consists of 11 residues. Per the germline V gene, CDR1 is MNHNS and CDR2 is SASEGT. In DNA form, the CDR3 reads TGTGCCATCAGGTTCACAGATACGCAGTATTTT. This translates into CAIRFTDTQYF.

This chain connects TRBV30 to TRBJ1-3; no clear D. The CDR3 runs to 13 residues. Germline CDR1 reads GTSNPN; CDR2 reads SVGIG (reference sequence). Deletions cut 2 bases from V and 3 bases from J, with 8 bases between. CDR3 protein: CAWSRVVGNTIYF. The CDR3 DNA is TGTGCCTGGAGTAGGGTAGTTGGAAACACCATATATTTT.

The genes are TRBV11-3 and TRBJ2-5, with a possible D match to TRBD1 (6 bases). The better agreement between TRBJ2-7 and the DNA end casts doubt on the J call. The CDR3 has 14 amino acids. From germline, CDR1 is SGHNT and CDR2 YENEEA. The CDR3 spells CASSLRTVNYEQYF. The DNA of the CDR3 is TGTGCCAGCAGCTTAAGGACAGTGAACTACGAGCAGTACTTC.

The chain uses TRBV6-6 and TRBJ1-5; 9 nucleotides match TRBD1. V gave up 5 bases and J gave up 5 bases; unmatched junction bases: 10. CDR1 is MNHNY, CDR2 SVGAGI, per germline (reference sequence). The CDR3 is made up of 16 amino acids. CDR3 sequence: CASSNRFTGGDQPQHF. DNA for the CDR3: TGTGCCAGCAGTAACAGGTTCACAGGGGGCGATCAGCCCCAGCATTTT.

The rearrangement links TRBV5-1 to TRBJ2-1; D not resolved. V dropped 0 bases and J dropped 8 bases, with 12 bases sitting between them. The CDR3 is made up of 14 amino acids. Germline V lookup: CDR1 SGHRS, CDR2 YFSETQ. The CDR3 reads CASSLDEVRDEQFF. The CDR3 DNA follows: TGCGCCAGCAGCTTGGATGAAGTGCGAGATGAGCAGTTCTTC.

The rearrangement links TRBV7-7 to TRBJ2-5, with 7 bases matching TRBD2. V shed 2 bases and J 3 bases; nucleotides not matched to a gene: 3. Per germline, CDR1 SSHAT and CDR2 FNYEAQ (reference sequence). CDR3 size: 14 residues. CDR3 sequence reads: CASSLSGGEETQYF. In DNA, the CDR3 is TGTGCCAGCAGCTTAAGTGGGGGGGAAGAGACCCAGTACTTC.

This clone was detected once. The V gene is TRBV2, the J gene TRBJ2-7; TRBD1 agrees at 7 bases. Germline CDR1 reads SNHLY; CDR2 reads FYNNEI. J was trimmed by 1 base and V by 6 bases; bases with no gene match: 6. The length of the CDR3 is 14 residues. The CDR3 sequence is CASRASTGSYEQYF. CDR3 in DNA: TGTGCCAGCAGGGCATCGACAGGGTCCTACGAGCAGTACTTC.

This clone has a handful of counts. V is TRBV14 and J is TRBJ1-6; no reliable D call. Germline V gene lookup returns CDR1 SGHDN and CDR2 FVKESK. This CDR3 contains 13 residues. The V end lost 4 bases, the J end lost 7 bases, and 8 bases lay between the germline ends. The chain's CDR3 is CASSPFANSPLHF. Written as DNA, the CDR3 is TGTGCCAGCAGCCCTTTCGCGAATTCACCCCTCCACTTT.

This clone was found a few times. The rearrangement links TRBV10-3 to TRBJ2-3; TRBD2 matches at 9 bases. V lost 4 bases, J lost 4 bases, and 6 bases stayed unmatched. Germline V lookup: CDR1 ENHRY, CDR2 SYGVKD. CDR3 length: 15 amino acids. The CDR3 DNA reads TGTGCCATCAGTGTGGCTAGCGGGAACGCAGATACGCAGTATTTT. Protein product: CAISVASGNADTQYF.

The CDR3 DNA reads TGTGCCAGCAGATCACAGGGGGTTGGCACCGGGGAGCTGTTTTTT. Amino acids: CASRSQGVGTGELFF. The rearrangement uses TRBV6-5 and TRBJ2-2; TRBD1 agrees at 8 bases. The ends lost 6 bases at V and 4 bases at J; junction bases unmatched: 7. The CDR3 extends over 15 amino acids. Germline V CDR1 and CDR2: MNHEY, SVGAGI.

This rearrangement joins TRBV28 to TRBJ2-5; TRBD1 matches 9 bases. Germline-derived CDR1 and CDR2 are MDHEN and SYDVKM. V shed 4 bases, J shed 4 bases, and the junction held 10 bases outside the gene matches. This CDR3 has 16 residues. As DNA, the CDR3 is TGTGCCAGCAGTTCATCCGGGACAGGGAGGCGAGAGACCCAGTACTTC. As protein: CASSSSGTGRRETQYF.

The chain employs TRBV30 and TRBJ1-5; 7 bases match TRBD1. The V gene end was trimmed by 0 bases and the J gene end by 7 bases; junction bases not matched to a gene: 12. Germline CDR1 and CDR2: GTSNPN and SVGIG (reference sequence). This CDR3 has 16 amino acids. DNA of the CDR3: TGTGCCTGGAGTGTACTTGGGGTTCAGGGGGGGCAGCCCCAGCATTTT. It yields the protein CAWSVLGVQGGQPQHF.

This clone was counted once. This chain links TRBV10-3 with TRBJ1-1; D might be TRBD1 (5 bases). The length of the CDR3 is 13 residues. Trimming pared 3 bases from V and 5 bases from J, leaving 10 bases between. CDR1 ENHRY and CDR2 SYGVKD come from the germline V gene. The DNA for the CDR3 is TGTGCCATCAGTGACAGGGAGGAAACTGAAGCTTTCTTT. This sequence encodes CAISDREETEAFF.

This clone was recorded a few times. The CDR3 reads CASSGGSGNTIYF. CDR3 nucleotide sequence: TGTGCCAGCAGCGGTGGATCTGGAAACACCATATATTTT. The rearrangement joins TRBV11-3 to TRBJ1-3, with D unresolved. This CDR3 is 13 amino acids long. V was cut by 5 bases and J by 1 base, with 6 bases left in between. Germline V gives CDR1 SGHNT, CDR2 YENEEA.

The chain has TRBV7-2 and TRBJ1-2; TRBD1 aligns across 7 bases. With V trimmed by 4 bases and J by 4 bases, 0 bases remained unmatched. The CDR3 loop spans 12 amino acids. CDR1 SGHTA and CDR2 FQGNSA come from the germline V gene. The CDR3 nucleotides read TGTGCCAGCAGCTGGGACAGCTATGGCTACACCTTC. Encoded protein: CASSWDSYGYTF.

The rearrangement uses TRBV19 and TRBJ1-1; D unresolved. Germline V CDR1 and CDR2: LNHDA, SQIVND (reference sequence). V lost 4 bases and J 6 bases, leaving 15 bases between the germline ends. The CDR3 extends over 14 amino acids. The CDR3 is CASSNLGISPEAFF. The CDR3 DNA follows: TGTGCCAGTAGTAATCTGGGAATAAGTCCTGAAGCTTTCTTT.

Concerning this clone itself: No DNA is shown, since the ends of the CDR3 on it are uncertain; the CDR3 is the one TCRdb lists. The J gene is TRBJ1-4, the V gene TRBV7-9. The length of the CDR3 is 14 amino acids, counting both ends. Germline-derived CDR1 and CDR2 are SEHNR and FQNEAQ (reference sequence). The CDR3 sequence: CASSFGQGGEKLFF.

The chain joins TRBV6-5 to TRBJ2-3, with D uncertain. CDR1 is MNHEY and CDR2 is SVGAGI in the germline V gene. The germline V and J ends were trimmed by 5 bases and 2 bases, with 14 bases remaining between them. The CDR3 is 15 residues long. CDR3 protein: CASSPKLGHTDTQYF. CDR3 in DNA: TGTGCCAGCAGTCCCAAGTTGGGCCACACAGATACGCAGTATTTT.

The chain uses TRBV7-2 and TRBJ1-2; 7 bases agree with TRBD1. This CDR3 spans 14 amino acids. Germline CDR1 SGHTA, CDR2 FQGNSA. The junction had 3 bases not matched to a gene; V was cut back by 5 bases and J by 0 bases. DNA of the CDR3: TGTGCCAGCAGCCAAGACAGGGCTAACTATGGCTACACCTTC. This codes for CASSQDRANYGYTF.

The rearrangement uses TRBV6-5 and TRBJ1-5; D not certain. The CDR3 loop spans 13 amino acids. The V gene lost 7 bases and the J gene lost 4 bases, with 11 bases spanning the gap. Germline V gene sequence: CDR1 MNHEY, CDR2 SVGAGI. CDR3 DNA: TGTGCCAGCACCCCCGCCGGGAATCAGCCCCAGCATTTT. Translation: CASTPAGNQPQHF.

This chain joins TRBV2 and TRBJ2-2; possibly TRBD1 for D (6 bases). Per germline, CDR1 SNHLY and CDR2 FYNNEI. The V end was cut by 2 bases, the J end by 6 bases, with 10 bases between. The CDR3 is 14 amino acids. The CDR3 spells CASSEQGKAGELFF. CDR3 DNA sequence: TGTGCCAGCAGTGAACAGGGGAAGGCCGGGGAGCTGTTTTTT. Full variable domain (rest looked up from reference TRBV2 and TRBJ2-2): EPEVTQTPSHQVTQMGQEVILRCVPISNHLYFYWYRQILGQKVEFLVSFYNNEISEKSEIFDDQFSVERPDGSNFTLKIRSTKLEDSAMYFCASSEQGKAGELFFGEGSRLTVL.

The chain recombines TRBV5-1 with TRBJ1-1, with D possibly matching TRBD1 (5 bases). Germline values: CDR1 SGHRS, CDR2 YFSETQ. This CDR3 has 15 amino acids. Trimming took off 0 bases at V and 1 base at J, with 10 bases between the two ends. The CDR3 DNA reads TGCGCCAGCAGCTTGGGGGGCTGGGGGAACACTGAAGCTTTCTTT. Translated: CASSLGGWGNTEAFF.

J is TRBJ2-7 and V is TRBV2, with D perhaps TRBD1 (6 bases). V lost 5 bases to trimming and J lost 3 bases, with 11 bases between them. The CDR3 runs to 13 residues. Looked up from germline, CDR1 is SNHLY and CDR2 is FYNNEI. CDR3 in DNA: TGTGCCAGCAGTCGGCAGGGGATCTACGAGCAGTACTTC. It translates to CASSRQGIYEQYF.